This T cell receptor (beta chain) appears in the sequencing data of a study of a mutant IDH1 vaccine in newly diagnosed glioma. About the research overall: With temozolomide cycles, or 4-6 weeks after radiotherapy alone, vaccination was started. At week 35 came visit V12, and visit V13 followed at week 47.

Comment on this clone: Its target is unknown.

V was shortened by 5 bases and J by 5 bases, with 16 bases between the two germline ends. Germline V gene sequence: CDR1 LGHNT, CDR2 FRNRAP. The CDR3 runs 14 residues. As to time point: week 47, end of study. One vaccine dose held 300 ug of mutant IDH1 20-mer peptide and came with topical imiquimod. Across weeks 1, 3, 5, 7, 11, 15, 19 and 23, patients received a vaccination each time, eight in all. This table comes from immunoSEQ multiplex PCR, and its TCRdb copy is limited to in-frame clones, with some not included. The sample lists some 38,000 clones; over 70% were seen once. Whole-study results and caveats: Detectable vaccine-induced immune responses arose in around 95% of patients.

The chain is built from TRBV12-5 and TRBJ2-7; D uncertain. This receptor was obtained from a man between 40 and 49 years old with glioma. The sequencing here drew on PBMCs, taken from a glioma patient whose treatment included an IDH1 peptide vaccine. The CDR3 loop is CASGPPWATDEQYF. CDR3 in DNA: TGTGCTAGTGGTCCCCCATGGGCTACGGACGAGCAGTACTTC.